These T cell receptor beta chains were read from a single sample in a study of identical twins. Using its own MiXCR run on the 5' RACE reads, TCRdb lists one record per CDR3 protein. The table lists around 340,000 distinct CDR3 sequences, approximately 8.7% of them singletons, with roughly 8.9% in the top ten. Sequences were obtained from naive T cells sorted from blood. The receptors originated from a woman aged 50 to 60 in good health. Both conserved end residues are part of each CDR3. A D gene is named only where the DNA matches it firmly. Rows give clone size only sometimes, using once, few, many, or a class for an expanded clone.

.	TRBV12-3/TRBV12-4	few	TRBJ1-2	TGTGCCAGCAGCGGGATGGAGGACTATGGCTACACCTTC	CASSGMEDYGYTF
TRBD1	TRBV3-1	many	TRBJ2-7	TGTGCCAGCAGCCCTCGGGCAGGGGGCGCCTACGAGCAGTACTTC	CASSPRAGGAYEQYF
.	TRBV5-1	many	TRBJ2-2	TGCGCCAGCAGCTTAGCCTTGCCGAGGGTGCTCACCGGGGAGCTGTTTTTT	CASSLALPRVLTGELFF
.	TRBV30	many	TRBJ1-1	TGTGCCTGGAGTCCGAGAGATACTGAAGCTTTCTTT	CAWSPRDTEAFF
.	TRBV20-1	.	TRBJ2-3	TGCAGTGCTAGAGATCGACGGAGGGGAGATACGCAGTATTTT	CSARDRRRGDTQYF
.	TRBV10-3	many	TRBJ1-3	TGTGCCATCGGCACCGAAAACACCATATATTTT	CAIGTENTIYF
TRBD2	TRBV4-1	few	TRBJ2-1	TGCGCCAGCAGCCAAATCTGGCCCGGGACTAGCGGGAGGGCCATTGAGCAGTTCTTC	CASSQIWPGTSGRAIEQFF
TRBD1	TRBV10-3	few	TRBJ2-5	TGTGCCATCAGTGAGACAGGGGGGTTAGAAGAGACCCAGTACTTC	CAISETGGLEETQYF
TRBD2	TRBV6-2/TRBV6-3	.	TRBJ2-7	TGTGCCAGCACCGCGGGGGGTTCCTACGAGCAGTACTTC	CASTAGGSYEQYF
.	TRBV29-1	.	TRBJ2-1	TGCAGCGTTGCCCGGAAGGCCGGCCCCGACAATGAGCAGTTCTTC	CSVARKAGPDNEQFF
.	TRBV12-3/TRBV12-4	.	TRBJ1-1	TGTGCCAGCACCCTAAGCACTGAAGCTTTCTTT	CASTLSTEAFF
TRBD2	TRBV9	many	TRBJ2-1	TGTGCCAGCAGCGAGCGGGAGGGCCGGTCCTACAATGAGCAGTTCTTC	CASSEREGRSYNEQFF
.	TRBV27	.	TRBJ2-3	TGTGCCAGCAGCCTTTTCTACACAGATACGCAGTATTTT	CASSLFYTDTQYF
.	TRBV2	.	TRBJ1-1	TGTGCCAGCAGTCCCCAGACAGTTAACACTGAAGCTTTCTTT	CASSPQTVNTEAFF
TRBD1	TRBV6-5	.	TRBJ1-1	TGTGCCAGCAGGCAGACAGGGGTGGAAACTGAAGCTTTCTTT	CASRQTGVETEAFF
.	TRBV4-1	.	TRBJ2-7	TGCGCCAGCAGCCCCACTAGTGTGGGGATCTCCTACGAGCAGTACTTC	CASSPTSVGISYEQYF
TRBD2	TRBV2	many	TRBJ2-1	TGTGCCAGCAGTTTGGGCAGCGGGAGGGGCAATGAGCAGTTCTTC	CASSLGSGRGNEQFF
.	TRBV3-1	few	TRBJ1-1	TGTGCCAGCAGCCAAGACTCCGGCGCTAACACTGAAGCTTTCTTT	CASSQDSGANTEAFF
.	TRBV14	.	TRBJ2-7	TGTGCCAGCAGCCCTTCTACCTTACTGGGGGAGCAGTACTTC	CASSPSTLLGEQYF
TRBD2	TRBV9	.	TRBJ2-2	TGTGCCAGCAGCGTAGCAACTAGCGGGACCCACACCGGGGAGCTGTTTTTT	CASSVATSGTHTGELFF
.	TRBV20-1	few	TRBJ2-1	TGCAGTGCTAGAGATCCCAACGGGACTTCCTACAATGAGCAGTTCTTC	CSARDPNGTSYNEQFF
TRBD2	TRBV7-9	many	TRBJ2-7	TGTGCCAGCAGCTCTGGGACTAGCGGGTTTTACGAGCAGTACTTC	CASSSGTSGFYEQYF
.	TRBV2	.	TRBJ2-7	TGTGCCAGCACCGATGGTGGCAGGTCGGGGCCCTTTAAGCAGTACTTC	CASTDGGRSGPFKQYF
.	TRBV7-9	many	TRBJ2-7	TGTGCCAGCAGTTCAGACCACAAACCCTACGAGCAGTACTTC	CASSSDHKPYEQYF
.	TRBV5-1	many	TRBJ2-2	TGCGCCGCTCGACGGGAGCCGGACACCGGGGAGCTGTTTTTT	CAARREPDTGELFF
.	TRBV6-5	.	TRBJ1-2	TGTGCCAGCAGCCGCCTACAGGGAAGGGATGGCTACACCTTC	CASSRLQGRDGYTF
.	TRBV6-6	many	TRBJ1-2	TGTGCCACCGGAGTTAGTTACACCTTC	CATGVSYTF
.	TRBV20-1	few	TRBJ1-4	TGCAGTGCTAGAGATGTACGGTCTGCTAATGAAAAACTGTTTTTT	CSARDVRSANEKLFF
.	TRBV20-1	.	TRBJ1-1	TGCAGTGCTAGTCACAGCACTGAAGCTTTCTTT	CSASHSTEAFF
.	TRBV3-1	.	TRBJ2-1	TGTGCCAGCAGCCAAGGGCTTAGTCGCAATGAGCAGTTCTTC	CASSQGLSRNEQFF
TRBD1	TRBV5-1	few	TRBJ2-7	TGCGCCAGCAGCAAGGACGGGACAGGGGGGGGATACGAGCAGTACTTC	CASSKDGTGGGYEQYF
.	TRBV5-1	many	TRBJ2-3	TGCGCCAGCAGCCCAGTCGGGGATACGCAGTATTTT	CASSPVGDTQYF
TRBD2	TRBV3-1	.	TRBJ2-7	TGTGCCAGCAGCCAAGGGGATCCGGGACTAGCGAACGAGCAGTACTTC	CASSQGDPGLANEQYF